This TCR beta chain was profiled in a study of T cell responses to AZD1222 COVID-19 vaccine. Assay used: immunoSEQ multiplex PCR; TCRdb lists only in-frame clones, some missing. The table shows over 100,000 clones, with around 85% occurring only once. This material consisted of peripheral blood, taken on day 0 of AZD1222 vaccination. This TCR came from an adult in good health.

CDR3 DNA sequence: TGTGCCAGCAGCCCCAGTGTTGGAGGAGATACGCAGTATTTT. This gives the protein CASSPSVGGDTQYF. The chain recombines TRBV5-8 with TRBJ2-3, with a tentative D call TRBD2 (5 bases). V was clipped by 4 bases and J by 5 bases, with 14 bases between them. Per germline, CDR1 SGHTS and CDR2 YDEGEE. The CDR3 is made up of 14 amino acids.